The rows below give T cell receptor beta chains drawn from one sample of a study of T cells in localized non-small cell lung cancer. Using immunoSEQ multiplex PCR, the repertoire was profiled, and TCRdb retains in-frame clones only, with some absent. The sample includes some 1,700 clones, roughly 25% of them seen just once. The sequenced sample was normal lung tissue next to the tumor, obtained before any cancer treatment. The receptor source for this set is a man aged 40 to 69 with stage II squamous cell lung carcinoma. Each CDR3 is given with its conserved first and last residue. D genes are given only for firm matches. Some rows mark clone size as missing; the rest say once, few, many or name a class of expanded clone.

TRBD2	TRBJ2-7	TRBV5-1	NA	TGCGCCAGCAGCTTGGGAACTAGCGGGCCCATCTACGAGCAGTACTTC	CASSLGTSGPIYEQYF
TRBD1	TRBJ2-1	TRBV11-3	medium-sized	TGTGCCAGCAGCTTAGGGACAGGGGTAAATGAGCAGTTCTTC	CASSLGTGVNEQFF
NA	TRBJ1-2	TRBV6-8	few	TGTGCCAGCAGTTACTCAGAAAAATATAACTATGGCTACACCTTC	CASSYSEKYNYGYTF
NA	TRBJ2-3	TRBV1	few	TGCGCCAGCAGCCCCCCAGGGGGGGATACGCAGTATTTT	CASSPPGGDTQYF
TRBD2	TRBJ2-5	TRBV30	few	TGTGCCTGGAGTGTAGGTGGACTAGCGGGAGGGCCGGGGGAGACCCAGTACTTC	CAWSVGGLAGGPGETQYF
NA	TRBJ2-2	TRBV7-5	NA	TGTGCCAGCAGCCCAAGAGTCGGGAACACCGGGGAGCTGTTTTTT	CASSPRVGNTGELFF
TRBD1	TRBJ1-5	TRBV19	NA	TGTGCCAGTAGTATAGGGCCAGGGGGTGGGTCAAGTCAGCCCCAGCATTTT	CASSIGPGGGSSQPQHF
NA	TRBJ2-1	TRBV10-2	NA	TGCGCCAGCAGTGAAGGGGGGACTGGGAATGAGCAGTTCTTC	CASSEGGTGNEQFF
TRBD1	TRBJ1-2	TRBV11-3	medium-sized	TGTGCCAGCAGCTTACAGGGGGGATCCTATGGCTACACCTTC	CASSLQGGSYGYTF
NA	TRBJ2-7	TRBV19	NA	TGTGCGGTCCGCGGTCCTAGCTCCTACGAGCAGTACTTC	CAVRGPSSYEQYF
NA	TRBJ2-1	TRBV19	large	TGTGCCAGTAGTATCCAAGGGGGTGAGCAGTTCTTC	CASSIQGGEQFF
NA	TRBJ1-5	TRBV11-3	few	TGTGCCAGCAGCTTAGTCACGATGAGCAATCAGCCCCAGCATTTT	CASSLVTMSNQPQHF
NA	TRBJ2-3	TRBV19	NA	TGTGCCAGTAGTATACTCCGGGCATTACCCTCAGCAGATACGCAGTATTTT	CASSILRALPSADTQYF
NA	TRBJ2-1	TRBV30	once	TGTGCCTGGTTCAAATACAATGAGCAGTTCTTC	CAWFKYNEQFF
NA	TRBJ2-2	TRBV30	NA	TGTGCCTGGAGTGTACGGGGGTGGGAGCTGTTTTTT	CAWSVRGWELFF
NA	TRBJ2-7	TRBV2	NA	TGTGCCAGCAGTCTTAGCTCCTACGAGCAGTACTTC	CASSLSSYEQYF
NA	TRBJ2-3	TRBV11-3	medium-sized	TGTGCCAGCAGCTTAACTAGCAGGGCAGATACGCAGTATTTT	CASSLTSRADTQYF
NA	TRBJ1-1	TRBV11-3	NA	TGTGCCAGCAGAGGAGGAGGGTTGGGGACTGAAGCTTTCTTT	CASRGGGLGTEAFF
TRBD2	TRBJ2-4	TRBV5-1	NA	TGCGCCAGCAGCCCTACAAGGGCTAGCGGGAGAAATGTGGCCAAAAACATTCAGTACTTC	CASSPTRASGRNVAKNIQYF
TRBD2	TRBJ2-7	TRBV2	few	TGTGCCAGCAGGGGGACTAGCGGGAGTTTTGGAGAGCAGTACTTC	CASRGTSGSFGEQYF
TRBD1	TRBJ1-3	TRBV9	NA	TGTGCCAGCAGGGGACAGGGGCCTGGAAACACCATATATTTT	CASRGQGPGNTIYF
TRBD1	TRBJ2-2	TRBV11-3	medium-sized	TGTGCCAGCAGCCCATTACAGGGGGCGACCGGGGAGCTGTTTTTT	CASSPLQGATGELFF